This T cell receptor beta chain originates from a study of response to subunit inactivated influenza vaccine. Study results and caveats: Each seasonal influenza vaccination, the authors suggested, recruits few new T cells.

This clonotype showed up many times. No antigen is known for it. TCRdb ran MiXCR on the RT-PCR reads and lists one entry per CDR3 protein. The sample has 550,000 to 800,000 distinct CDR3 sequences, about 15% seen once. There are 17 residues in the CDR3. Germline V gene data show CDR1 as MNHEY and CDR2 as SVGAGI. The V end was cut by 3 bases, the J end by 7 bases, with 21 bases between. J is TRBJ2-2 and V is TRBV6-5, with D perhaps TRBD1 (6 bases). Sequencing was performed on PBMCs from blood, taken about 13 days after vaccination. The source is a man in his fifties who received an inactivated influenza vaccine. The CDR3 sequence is CASSYNVPTGVGGELFF. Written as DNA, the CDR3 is TGTGCCAGCAGTTATAACGTGCCGACAGGAGTAGGCGGGGAGCTGTTTTTT.